Listed here is a single TCR beta chain. This receptor's antigen is unknown. Base qualities were left out, and no much larger clone turns up one base away. Whole blood was collected in K2EDTA tubes by collaborating institutions according to the institutions' own protocols. For TCRbeta analysis, collaborators shipped samples as frozen whole blood, isolated PBMCs, or DNA extracted from either of those sample types. V and J are trimmed by 2 bases and 0 bases, and the gene matches miss 9 bases of the junction. Reading from cysteine to phenylalanine, the CDR3 counts 17 amino acids. The DNA shown is the 51-base CDR3, in frame from base 1. CDR1 is given as SGHKS and CDR2 as YYEKEE, both from the germline V gene (reference sequence). The record originates from a study of blood T cell repertoires in COVID-19 (dated by TCRdb to 2020 to 2021). For context, the study as a whole: Samples from collaborators originated in the United States, Italy and Spain and spanned both the acute and convalescent phases of COVID-19. Sample metadata almost always included a de-identified subject ID, COVID-19 status, age in years and sex. The dataset comprised deeply sampled blood TCRbeta repertoires from subjects exposed to, actively infected with, or recovered from COVID-19. The material from the prospective study consisted of cDNA or gDNA derived from T cells, B-cell-depleted T cells, or PBMCs. Samples were obtained from the ongoing ImmuneRACE study (first 160 participants) and from over 1,000 subjects provided by 6 global collaborators. The repertoires were released in a freely available public database meant as a resource for research on the immune response to SARS-CoV-2. Where available, HLA class I and class II types were taken from metadata supplied by the sample provider and were not determined by assay-based typing. Overall study outcomes, separate from this receptor: The quantity of clinical and demographic metadata differed by source and by participant and was supplied without curation.

TCRbeta CDR3 regions were amplified from genomic DNA using the immunoSEQ Assay, a bias-controlled multiplex PCR. The authors' pipeline ran thus. The number of nucleated cells in each sample was estimated by amplification of reference gene primers within the assay. Sequence reads were collapsed and filtered to measure the absolute abundance of every unique TCRbeta CDR3 rearrangement. For each sample, productive Simpson clonality was calculated by taking the square root of Simpson's diversity index across productive rearrangements. The clones in this table, taken by TCRdb from immuneACCESS, are in-frame only. Not every clone is retained; where verified, under half of the shortfall comes from an unresolved V gene, and the cause of the rest is unknown. That table supplies the V and J calls and clone size; D and trimming were determined from the DNA. This sample comprises 300,000 to 400,000 clones, more than 75% of them detected only once. Clones ranked in the top ten supply 3% to 4% of the sample.

Sequencing input: peripheral blood. The receptor chain draws on TRBV5-5 and TRBJ2-3, and TRBD1 matches 7 of the central bases. This clonotype was obtained from a woman in her fifties or sixties with active or convalescent COVID-19. The nucleotide sequence is given as TGTGCCAGCAGCTTAACGTTTTGGGACAGAAGCACAGATACGCAGTATTTT. This sequence encodes CASSLTFWDRSTDTQYF.